This T cell receptor (beta chain) was obtained from a study of regulatory T cells in long-lasting Graves disease. The overall study: Graves' patients diagnosed newly had used antithyroid drugs under 3 months. General study findings and limits: Patients with persistent disease shared 2,741 public clonotypes, outpacing the 966 shared by new patients.

In building TCR beta libraries, iRepertoire HTBI primers were used together with Arm-PCR of CDR3 regions. TCRdb reanalysed the multiplex PCR reads using MiXCR and keeps one entry per CDR3 protein. The data contain around 480,000 distinct CDR3 sequences, 16% of them singletons. In its sample, this clonotype was seen many times. What it binds is not known. Documented time point: newly diagnosed GD, antithyroid drugs for less than 3 months. Making the TCR library involved RNA that had been extracted from PBMCs. Trimming shortened V by 0 bases and J by 5 bases, and 11 bases separated the two germline ends. The CDR3 consists of 14 residues. CDR1 and CDR2 (germline): SGHRS, YFSETQ. The same data also contributed to another study, on T cells in Graves' hyperthyroidism and ophthalmopathy. That report notes: Not enrolled were patients with uncontrolled infection, other autoimmune disease, pregnancy or lactation. Thyroid ultrasound and orbital computed tomography, with clinical symptoms and serum thyroxine and TRAb, informed diagnoses.

Sequenced material: peripheral blood mononuclear cells (PBMCs), taken at new diagnosis, from a patient treated with antithyroid drugs. The genes are TRBV5-1 and TRBJ1-1; possibly TRBD1 for D (6 bases). The clonotype comes from a man in his forties with Graves disease. The CDR3 loop reads CASSLVQGATEAFF. For the CDR3, the DNA is TGCGCCAGCAGCTTGGTACAGGGAGCGACTGAAGCTTTCTTT.